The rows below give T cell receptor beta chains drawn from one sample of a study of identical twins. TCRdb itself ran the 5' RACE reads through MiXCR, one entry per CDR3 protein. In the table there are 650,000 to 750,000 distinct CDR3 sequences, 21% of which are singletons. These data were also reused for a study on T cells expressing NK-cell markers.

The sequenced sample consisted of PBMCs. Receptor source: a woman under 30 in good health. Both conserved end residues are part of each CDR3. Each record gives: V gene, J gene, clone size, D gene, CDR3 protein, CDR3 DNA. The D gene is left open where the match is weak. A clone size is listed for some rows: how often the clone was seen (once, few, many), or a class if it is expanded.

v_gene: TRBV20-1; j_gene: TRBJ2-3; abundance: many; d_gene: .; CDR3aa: CSARDPKQGGTDTQYF; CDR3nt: TGCAGTGCTAGAGATCCTAAACAGGGTGGCACAGATACGCAGTATTTT
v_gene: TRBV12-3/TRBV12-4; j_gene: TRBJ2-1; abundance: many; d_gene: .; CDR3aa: CASSLAVWTAGNEQFF; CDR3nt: TGTGCCAGCAGTTTAGCTGTTTGGACAGCAGGCAATGAGCAGTTCTTC
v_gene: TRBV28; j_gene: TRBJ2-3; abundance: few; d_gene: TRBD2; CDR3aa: CASNRGASGTDTQYF; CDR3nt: TGTGCCAGCAACCGCGGGGCTAGCGGGACAGATACGCAGTATTTT
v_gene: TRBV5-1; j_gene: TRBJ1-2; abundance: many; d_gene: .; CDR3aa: CASSLNKGIYGYTF; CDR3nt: TGCGCCAGCAGCTTGAATAAGGGGATCTATGGCTACACCTTC
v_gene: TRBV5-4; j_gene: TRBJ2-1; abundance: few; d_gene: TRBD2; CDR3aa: CASSLISGAFNEQFF; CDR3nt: TGTGCCAGCAGCTTGATTAGCGGGGCTTTCAATGAGCAGTTCTTC
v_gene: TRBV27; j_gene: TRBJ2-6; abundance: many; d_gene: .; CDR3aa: CASSRGGSGANVLTF; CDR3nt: TGTGCCAGCAGCCGTGGTGGCTCTGGGGCCAACGTCCTGACTTTC
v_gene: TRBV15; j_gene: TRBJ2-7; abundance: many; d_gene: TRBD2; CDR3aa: CATSRGLAGSSYEQYF; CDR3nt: TGTGCCACCAGCAGAGGGCTAGCGGGATCATCCTACGAGCAGTACTTC
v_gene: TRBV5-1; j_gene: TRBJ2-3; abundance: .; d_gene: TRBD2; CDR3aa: CASRGSGGNTDTQYF; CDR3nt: TGCGCCAGCAGAGGGAGCGGGGGGAACACAGATACGCAGTATTTT
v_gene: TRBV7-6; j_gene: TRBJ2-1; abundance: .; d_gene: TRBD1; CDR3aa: CASSKKGTGSYNEQFF; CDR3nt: TGTGCCAGCAGCAAGAAAGGGACAGGCTCCTACAATGAGCAGTTCTTC
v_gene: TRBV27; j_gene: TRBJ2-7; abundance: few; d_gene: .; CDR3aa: CASSHLGGVLRDEQYF; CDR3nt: TGTGCCAGCAGCCACCTAGGGGGTGTGTTGCGAGACGAGCAGTACTTC
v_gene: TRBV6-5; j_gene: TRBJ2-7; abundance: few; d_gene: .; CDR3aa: CASSYTGTPYEQYF; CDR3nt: TGTGCCAGCAGTTACACGGGGACACCATACGAGCAGTACTTC
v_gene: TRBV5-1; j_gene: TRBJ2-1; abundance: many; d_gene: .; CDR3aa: CASSLSPSNNEQFF; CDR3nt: TGCGCCAGCAGCTTGAGTCCCAGCAACAATGAGCAGTTCTTC
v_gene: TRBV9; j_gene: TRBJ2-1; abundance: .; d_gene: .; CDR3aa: CASSVGDLEQFF; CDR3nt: TGTGCCAGCAGCGTAGGGGACCTTGAGCAGTTCTTC
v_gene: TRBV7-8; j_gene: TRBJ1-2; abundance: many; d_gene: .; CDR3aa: CASSLDPKRNGYTF; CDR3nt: TGTGCCAGCAGCTTGGACCCGAAGAGAAATGGCTACACCTTC
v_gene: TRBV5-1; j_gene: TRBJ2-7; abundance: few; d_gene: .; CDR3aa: CASSLTLDITYEQYF; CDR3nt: TGCGCCAGCAGCCTTACCTTAGACATAACCTACGAGCAGTACTTC
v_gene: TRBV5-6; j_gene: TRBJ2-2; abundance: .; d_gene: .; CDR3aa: CASSLVGVNTGELFF; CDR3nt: TGTGCCAGCAGCTTAGTAGGGGTAAACACCGGGGAGCTGTTTTTT
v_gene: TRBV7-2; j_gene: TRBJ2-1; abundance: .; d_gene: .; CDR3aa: CASSPWGADDNEQFF; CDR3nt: TGTGCCAGCAGCCCCTGGGGAGCGGACGACAATGAGCAGTTCTTC
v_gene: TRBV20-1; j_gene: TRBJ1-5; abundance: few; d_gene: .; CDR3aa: CSASGGEPQHF; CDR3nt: TGCAGTGCTAGTGGGGGGGAGCCCCAGCATTTT
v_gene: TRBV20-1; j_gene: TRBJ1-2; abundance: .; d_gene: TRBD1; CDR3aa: CSARTGTGYGYTF; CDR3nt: TGCAGTGCTAGGACAGGGACAGGCTATGGCTACACCTTC
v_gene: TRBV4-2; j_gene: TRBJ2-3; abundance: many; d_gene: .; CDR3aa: CASSQRPASTDTQYF; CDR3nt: TGTGCCAGCAGCCAGAGACCGGCTAGCACAGATACGCAGTATTTT
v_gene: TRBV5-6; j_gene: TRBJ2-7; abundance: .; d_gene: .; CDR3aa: CARGPRSTYEQYF; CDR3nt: TGTGCCAGGGGCCCCCGGTCCACCTACGAGCAGTACTTC
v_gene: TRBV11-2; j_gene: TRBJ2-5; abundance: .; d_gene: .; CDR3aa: CATQGMGETQYF; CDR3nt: TGTGCCACCCAAGGGATGGGAGAGACCCAGTACTTC
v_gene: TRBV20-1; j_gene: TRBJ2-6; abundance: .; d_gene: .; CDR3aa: CSARDSSVLNVLTF; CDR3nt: TGCAGTGCTAGAGATAGTTCGGTCCTCAACGTCCTGACTTTC
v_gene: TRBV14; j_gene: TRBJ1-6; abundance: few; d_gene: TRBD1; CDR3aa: CASSHSDRGYNSPLHF; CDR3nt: TGTGCCAGCAGCCATTCAGACAGGGGATATAATTCACCCCTCCACTTT
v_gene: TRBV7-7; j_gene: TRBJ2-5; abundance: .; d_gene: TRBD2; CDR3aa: CASSALAGVQETQYF; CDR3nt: TGTGCCAGCAGCGCCCTAGCGGGAGTACAAGAGACCCAGTACTTC
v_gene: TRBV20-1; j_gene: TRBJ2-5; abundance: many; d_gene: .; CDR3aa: CSASRTVQETQYF; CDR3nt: TGCAGTGCTTCCCGGACCGTCCAAGAGACCCAGTACTTC
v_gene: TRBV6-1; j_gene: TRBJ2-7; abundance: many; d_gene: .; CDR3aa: CASKTKTGRNEQYF; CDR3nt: TGTGCCAGCAAAACTAAGACAGGACGTAACGAGCAGTACTTC
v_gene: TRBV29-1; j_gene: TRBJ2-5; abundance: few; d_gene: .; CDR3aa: CSVDGVHAGAQYF; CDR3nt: TGCAGCGTTGACGGGGTCCATGCGGGTGCCCAGTACTTC
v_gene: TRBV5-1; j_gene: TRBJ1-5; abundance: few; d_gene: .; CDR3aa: CASSPFPSGDGNQPQHF; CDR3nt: TGCGCCAGCAGCCCCTTTCCGTCCGGGGATGGGAATCAGCCCCAGCATTTT
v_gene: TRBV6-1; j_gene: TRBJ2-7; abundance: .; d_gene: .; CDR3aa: CASSDTDGAYEQYF; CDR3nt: TGTGCCAGCAGTGACACAGACGGGGCCTACGAGCAGTACTTC
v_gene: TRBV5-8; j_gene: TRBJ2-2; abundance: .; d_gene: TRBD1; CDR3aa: CASSQTTGGAGELFF; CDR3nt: TGTGCCAGCAGCCAGACGACAGGGGGGGCCGGGGAGCTGTTTTTT
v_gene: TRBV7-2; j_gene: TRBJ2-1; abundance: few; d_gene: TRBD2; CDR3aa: CASRQTSGRVTYNEQFF; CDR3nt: TGTGCCAGCAGACAGACTAGCGGGAGGGTTACCTACAATGAGCAGTTCTTC
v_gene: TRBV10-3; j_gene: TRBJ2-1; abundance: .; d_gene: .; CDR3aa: CAISEHRGRQDEQFF; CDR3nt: TGTGCCATCAGTGAGCATCGGGGTCGGCAGGATGAGCAGTTCTTC
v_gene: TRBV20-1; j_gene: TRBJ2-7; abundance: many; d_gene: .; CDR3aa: CSLDGSYEQYF; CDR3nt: TGCAGCCTTGACGGTTCCTACGAGCAGTACTTC
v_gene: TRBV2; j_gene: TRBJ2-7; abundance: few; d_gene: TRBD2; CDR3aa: CANGRGYEQYF; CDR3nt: TGTGCCAACGGGAGGGGGTACGAGCAGTACTTC
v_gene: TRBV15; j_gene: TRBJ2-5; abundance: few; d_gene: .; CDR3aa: CATSEGERKTQYF; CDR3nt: TGTGCCACCAGCGAGGGCGAGAGAAAGACCCAGTACTTC
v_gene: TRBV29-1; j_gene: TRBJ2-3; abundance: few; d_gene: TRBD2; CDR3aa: CSVGSGLAGGTDTQYF; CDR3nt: TGCAGCGTTGGGTCGGGACTAGCGGGGGGAACAGATACGCAGTATTTT
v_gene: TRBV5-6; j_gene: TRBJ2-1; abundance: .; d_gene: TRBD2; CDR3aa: CASSPASGGPDEQFF; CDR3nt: TGTGCCAGCAGCCCGGCTAGCGGGGGTCCTGATGAGCAGTTCTTC
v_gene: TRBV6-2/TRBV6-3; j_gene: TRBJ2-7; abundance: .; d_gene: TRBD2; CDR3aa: CASIPLASGSTANRFYEQYF; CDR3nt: TGTGCCAGCATCCCTCTTGCTAGCGGGAGTACGGCGAATCGTTTCTACGAGCAGTACTTC
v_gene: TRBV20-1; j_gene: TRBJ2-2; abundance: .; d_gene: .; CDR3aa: CSATAEGHTGELFF; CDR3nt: TGCAGTGCCACAGCGGAAGGCCACACCGGGGAGCTGTTTTTT
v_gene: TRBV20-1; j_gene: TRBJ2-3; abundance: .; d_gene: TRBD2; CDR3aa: CSARDQRGGDTQYF; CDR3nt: TGCAGTGCTAGAGATCAGCGGGGGGGTGATACGCAGTATTTT
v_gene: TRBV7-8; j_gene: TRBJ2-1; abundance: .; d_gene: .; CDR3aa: CASSLRGTDTRGEQFF; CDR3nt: TGTGCCAGCAGCCTCCGAGGGACTGATACCAGAGGGGAGCAGTTCTTC
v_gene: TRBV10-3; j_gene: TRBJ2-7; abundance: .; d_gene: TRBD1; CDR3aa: CAISEIQGAGQYF; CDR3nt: TGTGCCATCAGTGAGATACAGGGGGCTGGTCAGTACTTC
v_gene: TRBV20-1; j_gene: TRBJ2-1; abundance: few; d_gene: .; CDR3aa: CSASPYSVEQFF; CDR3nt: TGCAGTGCTAGCCCCTATAGCGTGGAGCAGTTCTTC
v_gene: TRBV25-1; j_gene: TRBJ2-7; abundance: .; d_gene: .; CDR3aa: CASSDFGDRTYEQYF; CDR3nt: TGTGCCAGCAGTGACTTTGGAGACAGAACCTACGAGCAGTACTTC
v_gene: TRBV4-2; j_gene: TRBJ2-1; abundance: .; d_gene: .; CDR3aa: CASSQDRGGPYNEQFF; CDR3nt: TGTGCCAGCAGCCAAGATCGTGGGGGCCCATACAATGAGCAGTTCTTC
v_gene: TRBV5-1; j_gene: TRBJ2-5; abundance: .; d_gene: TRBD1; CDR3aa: CASSLEYRDRGRETQYF; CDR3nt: TGCGCCAGCAGCTTGGAGTACCGGGACAGGGGGCGAGAGACCCAGTACTTC
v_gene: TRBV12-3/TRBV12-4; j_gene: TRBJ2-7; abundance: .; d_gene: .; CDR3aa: CASSPSTGLLILPYEQYF; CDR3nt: TGTGCCAGCAGTCCCTCCACCGGACTCCTAATACTTCCCTACGAGCAGTACTTC
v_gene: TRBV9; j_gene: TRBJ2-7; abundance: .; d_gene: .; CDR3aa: CASSGVSNEQYF; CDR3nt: TGTGCCAGCAGCGGAGTAAGTAACGAGCAGTACTTC
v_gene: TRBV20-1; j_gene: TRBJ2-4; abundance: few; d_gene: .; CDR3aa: CSARHPNIQYF; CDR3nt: TGCAGTGCTAGACACCCAAACATTCAGTACTTC